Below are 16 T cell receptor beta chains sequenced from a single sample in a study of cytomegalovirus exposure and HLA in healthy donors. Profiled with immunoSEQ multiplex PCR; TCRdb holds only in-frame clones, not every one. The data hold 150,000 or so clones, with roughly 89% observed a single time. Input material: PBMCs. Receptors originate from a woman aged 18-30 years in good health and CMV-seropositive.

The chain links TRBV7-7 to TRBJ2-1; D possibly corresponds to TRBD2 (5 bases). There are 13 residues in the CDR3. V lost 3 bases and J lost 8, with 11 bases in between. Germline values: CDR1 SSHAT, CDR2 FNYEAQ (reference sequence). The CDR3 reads CASSFLEGDEQFF. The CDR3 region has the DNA TGTGCCAGCAGCTTTCTTGAGGGCGATGAGCAGTTCTTC.

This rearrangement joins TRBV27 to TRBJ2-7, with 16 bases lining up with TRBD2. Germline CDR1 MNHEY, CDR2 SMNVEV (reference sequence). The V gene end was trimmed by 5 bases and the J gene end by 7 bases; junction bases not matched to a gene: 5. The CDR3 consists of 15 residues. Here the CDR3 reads CASSPGTSGGGEQYF. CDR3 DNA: TGTGCCAGCAGTCCTGGGACTAGCGGGGGGGGAGAGCAGTACTTC.

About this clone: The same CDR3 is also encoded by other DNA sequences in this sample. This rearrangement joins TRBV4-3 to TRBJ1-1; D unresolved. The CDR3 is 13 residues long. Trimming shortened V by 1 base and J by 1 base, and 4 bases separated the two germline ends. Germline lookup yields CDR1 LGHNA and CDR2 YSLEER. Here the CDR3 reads CASSQAGNTEAFF. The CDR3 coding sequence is TGCGCCAGCAGCCAAGCCGGGAACACTGAAGCTTTCTTT.

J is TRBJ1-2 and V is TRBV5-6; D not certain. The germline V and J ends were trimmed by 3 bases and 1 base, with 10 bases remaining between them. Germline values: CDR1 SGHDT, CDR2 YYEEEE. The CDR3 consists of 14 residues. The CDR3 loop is CASSSPPINYGYTF. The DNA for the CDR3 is TGTGCCAGCAGCTCCCCCCCCATTAACTATGGCTACACCTTC.

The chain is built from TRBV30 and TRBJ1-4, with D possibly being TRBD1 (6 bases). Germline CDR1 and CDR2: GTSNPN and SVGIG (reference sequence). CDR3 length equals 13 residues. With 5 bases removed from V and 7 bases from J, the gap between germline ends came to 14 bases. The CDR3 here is CAWAGTWGEKLFF. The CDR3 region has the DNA TGTGCCTGGGCCGGGACATGGGGTGAAAAACTGTTTTTT.

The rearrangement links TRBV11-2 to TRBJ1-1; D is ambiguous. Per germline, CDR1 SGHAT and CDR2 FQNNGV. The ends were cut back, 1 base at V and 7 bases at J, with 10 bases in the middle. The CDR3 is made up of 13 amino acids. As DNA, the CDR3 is TGTGCCAGCAGCTTAGGGTGGGCGATTGAAGCTTTCTTT. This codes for CASSLGWAIEAFF.

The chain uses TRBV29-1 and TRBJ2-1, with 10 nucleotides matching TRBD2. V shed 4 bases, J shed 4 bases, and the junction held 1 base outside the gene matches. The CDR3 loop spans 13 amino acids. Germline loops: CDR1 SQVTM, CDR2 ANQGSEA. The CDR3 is CSVGTSGYNEQFF. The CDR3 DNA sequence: TGCAGCGTTGGGACTAGCGGATACAATGAGCAGTTCTTC.

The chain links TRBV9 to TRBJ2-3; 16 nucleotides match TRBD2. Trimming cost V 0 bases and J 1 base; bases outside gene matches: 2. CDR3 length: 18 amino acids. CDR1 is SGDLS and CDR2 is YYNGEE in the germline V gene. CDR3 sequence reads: CASSVEGTSGGGTDTQYF. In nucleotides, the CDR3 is TGTGCCAGCAGCGTAGAGGGGACTAGCGGGGGGGGCACAGATACGCAGTATTTT.

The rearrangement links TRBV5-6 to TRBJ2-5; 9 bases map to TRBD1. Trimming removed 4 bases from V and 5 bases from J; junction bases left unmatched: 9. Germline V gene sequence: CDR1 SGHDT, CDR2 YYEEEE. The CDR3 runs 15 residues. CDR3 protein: CASSLDRGVSETQYF. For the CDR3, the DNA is TGTGCCAGCAGCCTCGACAGGGGGGTGAGCGAGACCCAGTACTTC. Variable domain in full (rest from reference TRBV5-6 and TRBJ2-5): DAGVTQSPTHLIKTRGQQVTLRCSPKSGHDTVSWYQQALGQGPQFIFQYYEEEERQRGNFPDRFSGHQFPNYSSELNVNALLLGDSALYLCASSLDRGVSETQYFGPGTRLLVL.

As DNA, the CDR3 is TGTGCCAGCAGAAAGGACTACTTCCAAGAGACCCAGTACTTC. This codes for CASRKDYFQETQYF. The chain has TRBV6-6 and TRBJ2-5, with D tentatively TRBD2 (6 bases). V lost 6 bases to trimming and J lost 1 base, with 12 bases between them. This CDR3 has 14 amino acids. In germline, CDR1 is MNHNY, CDR2 SVGAGI (reference sequence).

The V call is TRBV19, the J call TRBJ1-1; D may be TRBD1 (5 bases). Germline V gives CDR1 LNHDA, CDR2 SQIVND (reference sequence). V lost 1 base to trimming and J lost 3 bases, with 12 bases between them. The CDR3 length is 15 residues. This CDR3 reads CASSIGTRSDTEAFF. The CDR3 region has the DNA TGTGCCAGTAGTATAGGGACACGGAGTGACACTGAAGCTTTCTTT.

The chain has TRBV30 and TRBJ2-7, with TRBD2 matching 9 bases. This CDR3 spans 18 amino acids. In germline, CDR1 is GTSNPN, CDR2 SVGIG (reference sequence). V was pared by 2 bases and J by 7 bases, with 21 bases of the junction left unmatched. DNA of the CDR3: TGTGCCTGGAGTTCGAGCCCCCGTGCTTCGCGGGGGGGCTGGGAGCAGTACTTC. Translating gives CAWSSSPRASRGGWEQYF.

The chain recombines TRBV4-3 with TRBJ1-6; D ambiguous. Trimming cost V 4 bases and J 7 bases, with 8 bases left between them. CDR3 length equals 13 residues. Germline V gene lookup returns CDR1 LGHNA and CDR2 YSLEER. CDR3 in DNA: TGCGCCAGCAGCCTGAGAGGAAATTCACCCCTCCACTTT. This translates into CASSLRGNSPLHF.

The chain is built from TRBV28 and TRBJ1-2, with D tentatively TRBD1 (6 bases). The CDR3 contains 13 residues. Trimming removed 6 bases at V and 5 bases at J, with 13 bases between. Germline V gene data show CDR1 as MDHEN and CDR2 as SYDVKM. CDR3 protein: CASSIQGGYGYTF. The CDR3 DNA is TGTGCCAGCAGCATACAGGGAGGGTATGGCTACACCTTC.

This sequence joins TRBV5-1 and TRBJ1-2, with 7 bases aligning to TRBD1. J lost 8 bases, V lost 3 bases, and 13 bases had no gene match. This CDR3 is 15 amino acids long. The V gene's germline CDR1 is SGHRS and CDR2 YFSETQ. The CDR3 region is CASSWGDRIRQGYTF. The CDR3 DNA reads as TGCGCCAGCAGCTGGGGGGACAGAATTAGGCAGGGCTACACCTTC.

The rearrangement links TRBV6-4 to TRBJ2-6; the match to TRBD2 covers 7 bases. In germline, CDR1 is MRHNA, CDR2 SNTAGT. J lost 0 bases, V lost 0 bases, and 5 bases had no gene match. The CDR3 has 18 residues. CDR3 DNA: TGTGCCAGCAGTGACTCGCCTAGCGGCCTCTCTGGGGCCAACGTCCTGACTTTC. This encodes CASSDSPSGLSGANVLTF.